The 12 T cell receptor beta chains given below trace back to one sample, sequenced in a study of T cells in Graves' hyperthyroidism and ophthalmopathy. TCR beta CDR3 regions were amplified from RNA transcripts. TCR CDR3 regions were first amplified by RT-PCR with HTBI primers. One entry per CDR3 protein results from TCRdb running MiXCR on the multiplex PCR reads. The sample has about half a million distinct CDR3 sequences, about 16% seen once. The sequenced sample was blood. The receptors were gathered from a woman in her 30s with Graves' ophthalmopathy.

This clonotype occurred many times. The chain carries TRBV27 and TRBJ2-4; 9 positions match TRBD2. The CDR3 sequence is 13 residues long. CDR1 MNHEY and CDR2 SMNVEV come from the germline V gene (reference sequence). V gave up 6 bases and J gave up 5 bases; unmatched junction bases: 2. CDR3 nucleotide sequence: TGTGCCAGCAGAAAGCGGGAGGAAAACATTCAGTACTTC. Amino acid sequence: CASRKREENIQYF.

Regarding this clonotype: This may stem from a read error, because a much larger clone lies one nucleotide away. The DNA for the CDR3 is TGTGCCAACACCTCGGGGGATTCAACCGGGGCCAACGTCCTGACTTTC. It encodes CANTSGDSTGANVLTF. This chain links TRBV12-3 or TRBV12-4 with TRBJ2-6, with D possibly TRBD2 on 6 matching bases. The CDR3 loop spans 16 amino acids. Trimming stripped 10 bases from V and 4 bases from J, with 20 bases between.

In its sample, this clonotype was seen many times. The chain employs TRBV6-1 and TRBJ1-1; D call uncertain. The CDR3 totals 13 residues. V dropped 3 bases and J dropped 6 bases, with 11 bases sitting between them. Germline CDR1 and CDR2: MNHNS and SASEGT. As DNA, the CDR3 is TGTGCCAGCAGTGATGGGTCTGGCGCTGAAGCTTTCTTT. Protein product: CASSDGSGAEAFF.

The chain uses TRBV20-1 and TRBJ1-3; TRBD1 might be the D (5 bases). The CDR3 runs to 14 residues. V gave up 6 bases and J gave up 3 bases, with 15 bases separating them. Germline V gives CDR1 DFQATT, CDR2 SNEGSKA (reference sequence). The CDR3 bases are TGCAGTGCACTGACGGGGGTCGATGGAAACACCATATATTTT. Its protein product is CSALTGVDGNTIYF.

This clonotype came up many times. The gene calls are TRBV5-5 and TRBJ2-3, with 9 bases matching TRBD2. The CDR3 totals 14 residues. Germline assignment: CDR1 SGHKS and CDR2 YYEKEE (reference sequence). V shed 3 bases, J shed 6 bases, and the junction held 5 bases outside the gene matches. The CDR3 loop is CASSSSSGDDTQYF. DNA of the CDR3: TGTGCCAGCAGCTCGTCTAGCGGGGATGATACGCAGTATTTT.

This clonotype showed up many times. The chain combines TRBV20-1 with TRBJ2-4; D not certain. Germline assignment: CDR1 DFQATT and CDR2 SNEGSKA (reference sequence). Trimming pared 5 bases from V and 9 bases from J, leaving 14 bases between. The CDR3 has 12 amino acids. The CDR3 DNA sequence: TGCAGTGCTGACGGACGTTCTTTCATTCAGTACTTC. Its protein product is CSADGRSFIQYF.

In its sample, this clonotype was seen once. J is TRBJ2-1 and V is TRBV12-3 or TRBV12-4; 16 bases align to TRBD2. J gave up 0 bases and V 5 bases, and 10 bases lay outside the gene matches. The CDR3 runs to 20 residues. In nucleotides, the CDR3 is TGTGCCAGCAGTAAGGGACTAGCGGGAGGGCTCTGGAGCTCCTACAATGAGCAGTTCTTC. Translated, it gives CASSKGLAGGLWSSYNEQFF.

This clonotype showed up just a few times. The chain is built from TRBV27 and TRBJ2-7, with 10 bases matching TRBD2. V dropped 5 bases and J dropped 3; count of bases not matched to a gene: 7. The germline CDR1 and CDR2 sequences are MNHEY and SMNVEV (reference sequence). This CDR3 is built from 15 residues. CDR3 DNA sequence: TGTGCCAGCAGTCGCGCTAGCGGGAGCCTCTACGAGCAGTACTTC. It codes for CASSRASGSLYEQYF.

This sequence joins TRBV5-5 and TRBJ2-5; D call uncertain. This CDR3 is 13 amino acids long. Germline V lookup: CDR1 SGHKS, CDR2 YYEKEE (reference sequence). V lost 3 bases, J lost 5 bases, and 11 bases lay in between. CDR3 amino acids: CASSSGAGETQYF. CDR3 bases: TGTGCCAGCAGCTCCGGAGCTGGGGAGACCCAGTACTTC.

This clonotype has just a few counts. The V and J genes are TRBV29-1 and TRBJ2-1; D uncertain. CDR1 and CDR2 (germline): SQVTM, ANQGSEA. CDR3 length: 13 amino acids. Trimming pared 7 bases from V and 0 bases from J, leaving 10 bases between. CDR3 residues: CSARIDSYNEQFF. In nucleotides, the CDR3 is TGCAGCGCCAGGATTGACTCCTACAATGAGCAGTTCTTC.

This clonotype was observed a handful of times. The CDR3 nucleotides read TGTGCGGGTAGCGGGAGCTCCTACGAGCAGTACTTC. Its translation: CAGSGSSYEQYF. This chain uses TRBV28 with TRBJ2-7; TRBD2 matches at 9 bases. The CDR3 is 12 amino acids. Germline V gene lookup returns CDR1 MDHEN and CDR2 SYDVKM.

The rearrangement links TRBV11-3 to TRBJ1-1; 7 nucleotides line up with TRBD1. Trimming at V came to 8 bases and at J to 0 bases, leaving 6 bases not matched to a gene. CDR1 and CDR2 (germline): SGHNT, YENEEA. The CDR3 extends over 14 amino acids. The CDR3 loop is CASGRGGVNTEAFF. CDR3 sequence (DNA): TGTGCCAGCGGCCGAGGGGGCGTGAACACTGAAGCTTTCTTT. Using reference TRBV11-3 and TRBJ1-1 for the parts outside the CDR3, the full variable domain is EAGVVQSPRYKIIEKKQPVAFWCNPISGHNTLYWYLQNLGQGPELLIRYENEEAVDDSQLPKDRFSAERLKGVDSTLKIQPAELGDSAVYLCASGRGGVNTEAFFGQGTRLTVV.